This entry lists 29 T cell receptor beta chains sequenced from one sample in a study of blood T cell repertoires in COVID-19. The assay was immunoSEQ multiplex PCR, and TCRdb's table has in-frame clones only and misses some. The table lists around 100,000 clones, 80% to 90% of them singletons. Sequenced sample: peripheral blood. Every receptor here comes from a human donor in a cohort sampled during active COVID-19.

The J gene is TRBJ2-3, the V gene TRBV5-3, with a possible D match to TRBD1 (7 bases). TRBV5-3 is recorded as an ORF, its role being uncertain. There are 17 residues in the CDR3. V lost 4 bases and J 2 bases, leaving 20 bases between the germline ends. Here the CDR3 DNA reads TGTGCCAGAAGCCGGTCGGAGGAGGGGGCCGCCACAGATACGCAGTATTTT. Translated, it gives CARSRSEEGAATDTQYF.

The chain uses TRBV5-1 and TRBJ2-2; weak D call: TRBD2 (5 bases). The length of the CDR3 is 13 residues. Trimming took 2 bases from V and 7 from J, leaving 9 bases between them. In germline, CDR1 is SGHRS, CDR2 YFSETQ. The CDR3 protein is CASSLSGSGELFF. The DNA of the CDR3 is TGCGCCAGCAGCTTAAGCGGTAGCGGGGAGCTGTTTTTT.

The CDR3 loop reads CARPPGLAGCTDTQYF. DNA of the CDR3: TGCGCCAGGCCCCCGGGACTAGCGGGATGCACAGATACGCAGTATTTT. The V and J genes are TRBV10-1 and TRBJ2-3; 13 nucleotides match TRBD2. The CDR3 length is 16 residues. CDR1 and CDR2 from the germline V gene are WNHNN and SYGVQD (reference sequence). V dropped 9 bases and J dropped 1; count of bases not matched to a gene: 7.

The CDR3 DNA reads TGTGCCAGCAGCCAAGCATCCCTAGCGGTGGACACAGATACGCAGTATTTT. As protein: CASSQASLAVDTDTQYF. V and J are TRBV3-1 (or the pseudogene TRBV3-2) and TRBJ2-3; 7 bases fit TRBD2. V was clipped by 1 base and J by 2 bases; unmatched bases: 9. Germline V gene lookup returns CDR1 LGHDT and CDR2 YNNKEL (reference sequence). This CDR3 is 17 amino acids long.

The CDR3 DNA reads TGCGCCAGCAGCTTGGCCGGCGGGGAGGAAAAACTGTTTTTT. Translated: CASSLAGGEEKLFF. The chain employs TRBV5-1 and TRBJ1-4; no clear D gene. V was shortened by 0 bases and J by 8 bases, with 11 bases between the two germline ends. The CDR3 contains 14 residues. In germline, CDR1 is SGHRS, CDR2 YFSETQ. The whole variable domain, filled in from reference TRBV5-1 and TRBJ1-4, reads KAGVTQTPRYLIKTRGQQVTLSCSPISGHRSVSWYQQTPGQGLQFLFEYFSETQRNKGNFPGRFSGRQFSNSRSEMNVSTLELGDSALYLCASSLAGGEEKLFFGSGTQLSVL.

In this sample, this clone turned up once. The CDR3, as DNA: TGTGCCAGCAGCTTGCTTTCAGCCGGGGGCTACGAGCAGTACTTC. It encodes CASSLLSAGGYEQYF. This sequence joins TRBV5-4 and TRBJ2-7, with D possibly matching TRBD2 (6 bases). The V and J ends lost 1 base and 3 bases respectively, with 14 bases between them. CDR1 is SGHNT and CDR2 is YYREEE in the germline V gene (reference sequence). This CDR3 has 15 residues.

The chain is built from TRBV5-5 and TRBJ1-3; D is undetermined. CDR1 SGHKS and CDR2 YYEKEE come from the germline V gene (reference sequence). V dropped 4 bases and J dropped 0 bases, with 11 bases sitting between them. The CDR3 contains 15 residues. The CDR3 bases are TGTGCCAGCAGCCCCGTCGGGAGCTCTGGAAACACCATATATTTT. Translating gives CASSPVGSSGNTIYF.

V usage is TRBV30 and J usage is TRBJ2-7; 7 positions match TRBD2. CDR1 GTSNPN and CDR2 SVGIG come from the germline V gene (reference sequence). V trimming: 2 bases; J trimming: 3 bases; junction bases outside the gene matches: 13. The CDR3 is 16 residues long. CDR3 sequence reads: CAWSPSFAGDIYEQYF. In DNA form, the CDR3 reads TGTGCCTGGAGTCCCTCGTTTGCGGGAGATATCTACGAGCAGTACTTC.

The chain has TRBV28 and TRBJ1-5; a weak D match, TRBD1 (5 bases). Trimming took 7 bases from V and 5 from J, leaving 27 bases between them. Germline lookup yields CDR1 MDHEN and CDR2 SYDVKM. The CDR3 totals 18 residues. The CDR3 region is CASTTRGGVLGFYQPQHF. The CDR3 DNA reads TGTGCCAGCACTACCCGTGGGGGGGTATTAGGGTTCTATCAGCCCCAGCATTTT.

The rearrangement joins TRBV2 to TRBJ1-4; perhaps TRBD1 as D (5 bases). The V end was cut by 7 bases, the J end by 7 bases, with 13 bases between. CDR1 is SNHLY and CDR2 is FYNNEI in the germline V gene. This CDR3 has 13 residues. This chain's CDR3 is CASILQGSEKLFF. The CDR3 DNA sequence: TGTGCCAGCATTCTTCAGGGCTCTGAAAAACTGTTTTTT.

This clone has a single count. The CDR3 coding sequence is TGCGCCAGCAGCCCAGGGACAGATACGCAGTATTTT. Translated, it gives CASSPGTDTQYF. The chain employs TRBV5-1 and TRBJ2-3, with D tentatively TRBD1 (5 bases). CDR1 and CDR2 (germline): SGHRS, YFSETQ. The CDR3 extends over 12 amino acids. V lost 4 bases and J lost 3, with 6 bases in between.

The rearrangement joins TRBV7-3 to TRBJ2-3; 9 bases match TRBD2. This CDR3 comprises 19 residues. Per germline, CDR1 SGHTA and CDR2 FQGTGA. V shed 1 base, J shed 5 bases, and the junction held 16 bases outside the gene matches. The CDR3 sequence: CASSLMGRAGGEKGDTQYF. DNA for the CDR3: TGTGCCAGCAGCTTAATGGGGCGAGCGGGGGGCGAAAAAGGAGATACGCAGTATTTT.

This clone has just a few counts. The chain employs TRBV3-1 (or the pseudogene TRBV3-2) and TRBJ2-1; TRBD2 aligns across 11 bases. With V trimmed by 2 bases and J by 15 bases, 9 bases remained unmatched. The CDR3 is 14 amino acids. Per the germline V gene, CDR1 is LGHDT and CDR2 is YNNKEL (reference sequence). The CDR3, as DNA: TGTGCCAGCAGCCAATTACTAGCGGGAGTCGTGCGGTTCTTC. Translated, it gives CASSQLLAGVVRFF.

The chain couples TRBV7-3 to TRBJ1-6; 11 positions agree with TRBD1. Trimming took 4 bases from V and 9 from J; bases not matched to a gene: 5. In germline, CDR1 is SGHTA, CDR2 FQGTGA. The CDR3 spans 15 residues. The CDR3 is CASSSGDRGFSPLHF. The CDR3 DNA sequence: TGTGCCAGCAGCTCCGGGGACAGGGGGTTTTCACCCCTCCACTTT.

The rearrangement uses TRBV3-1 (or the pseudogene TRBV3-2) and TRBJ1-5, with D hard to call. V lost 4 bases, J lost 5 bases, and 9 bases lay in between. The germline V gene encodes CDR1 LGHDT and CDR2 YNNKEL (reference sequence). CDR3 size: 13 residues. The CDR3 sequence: CASSRFGDQPQHF. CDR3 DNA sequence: TGTGCCAGCAGCCGCTTCGGGGATCAGCCCCAGCATTTT.

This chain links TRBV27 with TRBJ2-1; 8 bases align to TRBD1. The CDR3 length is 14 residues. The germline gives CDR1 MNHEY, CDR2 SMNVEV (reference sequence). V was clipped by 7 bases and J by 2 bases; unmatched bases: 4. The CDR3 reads CASTQTGAYNEQFF. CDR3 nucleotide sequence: TGTGCCAGCACCCAGACAGGGGCCTACAATGAGCAGTTCTTC.

The CDR3 DNA sequence: TGTGCCACCTACTCCCCAAGTAATGAAAAACTGTTTTTT. It specifies CATYSPSNEKLFF. The chain recombines TRBV10-3 with TRBJ1-4; D ambiguous. CDR1 is ENHRY, CDR2 SYGVKD, per germline. The CDR3 extends over 13 amino acids. V lost 10 bases and J lost 4, with 13 bases in between.

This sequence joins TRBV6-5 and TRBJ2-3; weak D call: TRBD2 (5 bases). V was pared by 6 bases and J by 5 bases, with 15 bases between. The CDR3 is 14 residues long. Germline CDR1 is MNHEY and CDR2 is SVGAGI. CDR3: CASRLRGNGDTQYF. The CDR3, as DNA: TGTGCCAGCAGACTACGGGGTAACGGAGATACGCAGTATTTT.

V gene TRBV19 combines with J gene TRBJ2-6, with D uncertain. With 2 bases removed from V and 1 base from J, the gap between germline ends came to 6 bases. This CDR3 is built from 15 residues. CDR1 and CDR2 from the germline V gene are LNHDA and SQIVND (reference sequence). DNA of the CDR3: TGTGCCAGTAGTATAATCGGGTCTGGGGCCAACGTCCTGACTTTC. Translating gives CASSIIGSGANVLTF.

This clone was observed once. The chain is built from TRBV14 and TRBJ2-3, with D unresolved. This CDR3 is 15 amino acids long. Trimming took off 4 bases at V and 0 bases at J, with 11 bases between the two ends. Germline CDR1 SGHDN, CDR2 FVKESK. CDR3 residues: CASSRPGTSTDTQYF. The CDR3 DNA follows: TGTGCCAGCAGCCGTCCAGGTACTAGCACAGATACGCAGTATTTT.

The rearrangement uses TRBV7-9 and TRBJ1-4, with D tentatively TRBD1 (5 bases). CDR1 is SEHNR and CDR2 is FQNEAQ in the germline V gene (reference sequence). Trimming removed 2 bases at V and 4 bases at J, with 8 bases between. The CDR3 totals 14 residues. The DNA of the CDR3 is TGTGCCAGCAGCTTAAGTAGGGGTAATGAAAAACTGTTTTTT. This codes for CASSLSRGNEKLFF.

CDR3 loop: CASSQGNTEAFF. The DNA of the CDR3 is TGTGCCAGCAGCCAGGGCAACACTGAAGCTTTCTTT. The rearrangement links TRBV28 to TRBJ1-1, with D perhaps TRBD1 (5 bases). Germline CDR1 is MDHEN and CDR2 is SYDVKM. CDR3 length equals 12 residues. Trimming stripped 6 bases from V and 2 bases from J, with 7 bases between.

The CDR3 loop is CASSFSLNYGYTF. The DNA for the CDR3 is TGTGCCAGCAGTTTCTCCCTTAACTATGGCTACACCTTC. The genes are TRBV12-3 or TRBV12-4 and TRBJ1-2, with D hard to call. The length of the CDR3 is 13 residues. Trimming left V 3 bases short and J 1 base short, with 6 bases between.

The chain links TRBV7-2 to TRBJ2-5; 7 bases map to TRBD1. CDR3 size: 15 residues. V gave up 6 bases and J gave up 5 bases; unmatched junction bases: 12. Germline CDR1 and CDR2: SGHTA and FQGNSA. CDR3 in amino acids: CASSRRRGLGETQYF. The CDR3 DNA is TGTGCCAGCAGTAGGAGAAGGGGGCTGGGGGAGACCCAGTACTTC.

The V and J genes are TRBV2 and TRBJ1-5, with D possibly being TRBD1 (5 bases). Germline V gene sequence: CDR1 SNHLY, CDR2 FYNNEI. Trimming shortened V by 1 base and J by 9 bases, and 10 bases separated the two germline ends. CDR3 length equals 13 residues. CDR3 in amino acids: CASSEGIQGPQHF. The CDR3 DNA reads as TGTGCCAGCAGTGAAGGGATCCAGGGGCCCCAGCATTTT.

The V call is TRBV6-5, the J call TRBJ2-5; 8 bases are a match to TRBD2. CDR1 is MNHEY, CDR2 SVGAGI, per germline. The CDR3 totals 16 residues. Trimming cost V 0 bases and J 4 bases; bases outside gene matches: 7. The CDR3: CASSYSASGFAETQYF. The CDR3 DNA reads TGTGCCAGCAGTTACTCGGCTAGCGGGTTCGCAGAGACCCAGTACTTC.

The CDR3 sequence: CASSLGHPTDTQYF. DNA of the CDR3: TGCGCCAGCAGCTTGGGACACCCCACAGATACGCAGTATTTT. The chain links TRBV5-1 to TRBJ2-3; D is ambiguous. CDR1 is SGHRS and CDR2 is YFSETQ in the germline V gene. Deletions cut 0 bases from V and 2 bases from J, with 7 bases between. This CDR3 region has 14 residues. Based on the CDR3 plus reference TRBV5-1 and TRBJ2-3, the full variable domain is KAGVTQTPRYLIKTRGQQVTLSCSPISGHRSVSWYQQTPGQGLQFLFEYFSETQRNKGNFPGRFSGRQFSNSRSEMNVSTLELGDSALYLCASSLGHPTDTQYFGPGTRLTVL.

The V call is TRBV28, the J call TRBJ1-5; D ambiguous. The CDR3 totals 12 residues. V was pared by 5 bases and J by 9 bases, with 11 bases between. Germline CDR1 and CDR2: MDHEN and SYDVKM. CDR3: CASSDQVTPQHF. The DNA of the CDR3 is TGTGCCAGCAGTGACCAGGTCACGCCCCAGCATTTT. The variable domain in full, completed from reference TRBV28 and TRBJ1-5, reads DVKVTQSSRYLVKRTGEKVFLECVQDMDHENMFWYRQDPGLGLRLIYFSYDVKMKEKGDIPEGYSVSREKKERFSLILESASTNQTSMYLCASSDQVTPQHFGDGTRLSIL.

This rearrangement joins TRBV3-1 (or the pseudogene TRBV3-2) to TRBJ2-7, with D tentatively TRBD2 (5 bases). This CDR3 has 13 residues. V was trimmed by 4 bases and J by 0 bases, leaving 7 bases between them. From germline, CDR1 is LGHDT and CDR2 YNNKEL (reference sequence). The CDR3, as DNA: TGTGCCAGCAGCCCGGGGAGCTCCTACGAGCAGTACTTC. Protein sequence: CASSPGSSYEQYF.